A single sample gave rise to the 21 T cell receptor beta chains below, sequenced in a study of T cells after posttransplantation cyclophosphamide. Using immunoSEQ multiplex PCR, the repertoire was profiled, and TCRdb retains in-frame clones only, with some absent. Of 45,000 to 60,000 clones listed, roughly 93% are singletons. The specimen sequenced was PBMCs. The source is a woman in her forties or fifties in good health and a related stem cell transplant donor.

The chain uses TRBV7-6 and TRBJ2-7, with TRBD1 matching over 7 bases. CDR3 length equals 15 residues. Unmatched junction bases numbered 12, after V lost 4 bases and J lost 6 bases. The germline V gene has CDR1 SGHVS and CDR2 FNYEAQ. CDR3 sequence reads: CASSSLRQGVGEQYF. Here the CDR3 DNA reads TGTGCCAGCAGCTCCCTTAGGCAGGGGGTGGGCGAGCAGTACTTC.

The V and J genes are TRBV6-5 and TRBJ1-1, with a possible D match to TRBD1 (6 bases). CDR3 size: 13 residues. The germline V and J ends were trimmed by 2 bases and 4 bases, with 8 bases remaining between them. Per the germline V gene, CDR1 is MNHEY and CDR2 is SVGAGI. The chain's CDR3 is CASSYEGVTEAFF. The CDR3, as DNA: TGTGCCAGCAGTTACGAGGGGGTCACTGAAGCTTTCTTT.

The chain carries TRBV6-5 and TRBJ1-6; TRBD1 matches 7 bases. Germline-derived CDR1 and CDR2 are MNHEY and SVGAGI. V lost 1 base and J lost 13; bases outside the gene matches: 13. The CDR3 runs 16 residues. The CDR3 protein is CASSYWDSGLKTPLHF. As DNA, the CDR3 is TGTGCCAGCAGTTACTGGGACAGCGGGCTAAAAACCCCCCTCCACTTT.

The rearrangement uses TRBV10-3 and TRBJ2-7; 7 bases are a match to TRBD2. Germline values: CDR1 ENHRY, CDR2 SYGVKD. After removal of 4 bases from V and 2 bases from J, the junction contained 5 bases not matched to a gene. This CDR3 has 14 amino acids. CDR3 sequence: CAISGSGTAYEQYF. The CDR3 DNA follows: TGTGCCATCAGTGGGAGCGGGACTGCCTACGAGCAGTACTTC.

V and J are TRBV5-4 and TRBJ2-1; D might be TRBD2 (6 bases). The CDR3 contains 15 residues. Germline V lookup: CDR1 SGHNT, CDR2 YYREEE (reference sequence). Trimming took 4 bases from V and 4 from J, leaving 15 bases between them. The CDR3 loop reads CASSPREKEYNEQFF. Written as DNA, the CDR3 is TGTGCCAGCAGCCCTCGGGAGAAGGAATACAATGAGCAGTTCTTC.

This clone was counted once. The genes are TRBV11-3 and TRBJ2-1, with 14 bases identical to TRBD2. Trimming at V came to 4 bases and at J to 13 bases, leaving 9 bases not matched to a gene. There are 15 residues in the CDR3. Germline CDR1 SGHNT, CDR2 YENEEA. The CDR3 spells CASSYTGTSGGDQFF. In nucleotides, the CDR3 is TGTGCCAGCAGCTATACCGGGACTAGCGGGGGAGATCAGTTCTTC.

The CDR3 region is CASSVSGVGPTGELFF. The CDR3, as DNA: TGTGCCAGCAGTGTCAGCGGTGTTGGTCCCACCGGGGAGCTGTTTTTT. The chain is built from TRBV6-4 and TRBJ2-2; D perhaps matches TRBD2 (5 bases). The CDR3 totals 16 residues. Germline V gene lookup returns CDR1 MRHNA and CDR2 SNTAGT. The V end was cut by 4 bases, the J end by 4 bases, with 16 bases between.

J is TRBJ1-4 and V is TRBV6-1, with a weak D call TRBD1 (6 bases). This CDR3 spans 14 amino acids. The ends were cut back, 5 bases at V and 4 bases at J, with 11 bases in the middle. Germline assignment: CDR1 MNHNS and CDR2 SASEGT. CDR3 nucleotide sequence: TGTGCCAGCAGTTTAGACAGGAGTAATGAAAAACTGTTTTTT. This codes for CASSLDRSNEKLFF.

The chain carries TRBV5-8 and TRBJ1-2, with 10 nucleotides matching TRBD1. The CDR3 is 14 residues long. Per the germline V gene, CDR1 is SGHTS and CDR2 is YDEGEE. Losses at the gene ends were 4 bases for V and 3 bases for J; bases not matched to a gene: 3. In DNA form, the CDR3 reads TGTGCCAGCAGCCCGACAGGGGGCCACTATGGCTACACCTTC. Protein: CASSPTGGHYGYTF. The whole variable domain, filled in from reference TRBV5-8 and TRBJ1-2, reads EAGVTQSPTHLIKTRGQQATLRCSPISGHTSVYWYQQALGLGLQFLLWYDEGEERNRGNFPPRFSGRQFPNYSSELNVNALELEDSALYLCASSPTGGHYGYTFGSGTRLTVV.

The genes are TRBV9 and TRBJ2-1, with 7 bases fitting TRBD2. Germline V lookup: CDR1 SGDLS, CDR2 YYNGEE. Trimming removed 3 bases from V and 9 bases from J; junction bases left unmatched: 3. The CDR3 consists of 12 residues. The CDR3 bases are TGTGCCAGCAGCGCGGGGGGAGGTGAGCAGTTCTTC. The encoded protein is CASSAGGGEQFF.

The V call is TRBV6-4, the J call TRBJ2-3; TRBD2 matches at 7 bases. V lost 0 bases to trimming and J lost 4 bases; unmatched junction nucleotides: 10. Germline CDR1 reads MRHNA; CDR2 reads SNTAGT. CDR3 size: 17 residues. The CDR3 reads CASSDSASGTGADTQYF. The CDR3 coding sequence is TGTGCCAGCAGTGACTCGGCCAGCGGGACGGGTGCAGATACGCAGTATTTT.

The chain couples TRBV18 to TRBJ1-5; D perhaps matches TRBD1 (5 bases). Trimming shortened V by 6 bases and J by 3 bases, and 12 bases separated the two germline ends. Germline CDR1 KGHSH, CDR2 LQKENI. The CDR3 loop spans 14 amino acids. CDR3 sequence (DNA): TGTGCCAGCTCCGCCCAGGGTAACAATCAGCCCCAGCATTTT. Amino acid sequence: CASSAQGNNQPQHF.

The chain carries TRBV27 and TRBJ1-6; 8 nucleotides agree with TRBD1. Germline CDR1 is MNHEY and CDR2 is SMNVEV (reference sequence). The CDR3 totals 15 residues. V was pared by 4 bases and J by 7 bases, with 6 bases of the junction left unmatched. CDR3 DNA sequence: TGTGCCAGCAGTTCCCTGACAGGGGTCAATTCACCCCTCCACTTT. Its protein product is CASSSLTGVNSPLHF.

This chain uses TRBV5-1 with TRBJ1-3; D not certain. The CDR3 is 17 amino acids. V was pared by 2 bases and J by 1 base, with 16 bases between. Germline V gene sequence: CDR1 SGHRS, CDR2 YFSETQ. The CDR3 protein is CASSFAGEFLSGNTIYF. As DNA, the CDR3 is TGCGCCAGCAGCTTTGCCGGGGAGTTCCTGTCTGGAAACACCATATATTTT.

This chain connects TRBV28 to TRBJ2-7; 11 nucleotides match TRBD1. From germline, CDR1 is MDHEN and CDR2 SYDVKM. CDR3 length: 16 residues. Unmatched junction bases numbered 7, after V lost 6 bases and J lost 0 bases. The CDR3 DNA sequence: TGTGCCAGCAGGAGAAGGGGACAGGGGGTCTCCTACGAGCAGTACTTC. Its protein product is CASRRRGQGVSYEQYF.

The rearrangement links TRBV5-1 to TRBJ1-1; D remains unclear. From germline, CDR1 is SGHRS and CDR2 YFSETQ. V was clipped by 4 bases and J by 7 bases, with 11 bases between them. The CDR3 spans 12 residues. CDR3 coding DNA: TGCGCCAGCAGCCAAACAAAAGATGAAGCTTTCTTT. Translated, it gives CASSQTKDEAFF.

The gene calls are TRBV19 and TRBJ1-1; 8 bases are shared with TRBD1. The CDR3 runs to 13 residues. Trimming at V came to 4 bases and at J to 9 bases, leaving 7 bases not matched to a gene. Germline V lookup: CDR1 LNHDA, CDR2 SQIVND (reference sequence). The CDR3 DNA follows: TGTGCCAGTAGTAGGGCGGACAGGGCCCAAGCTTTCTTT. Its protein is CASSRADRAQAFF.

V is TRBV6-5 and J is TRBJ2-7; 10 bases map to TRBD2. V was pared by 6 bases and J by 0 bases, with 5 bases of the junction left unmatched. The CDR3 loop spans 15 amino acids. Germline assignment: CDR1 MNHEY and CDR2 SVGAGI. The CDR3 loop reads CASRVGLANSYEQYF. The CDR3 DNA is TGTGCCAGCAGGGTGGGACTAGCGAACTCCTACGAGCAGTACTTC.

The chain employs TRBV5-1 and TRBJ2-3; TRBD2 aligns across 9 bases. Per the germline V gene, CDR1 is SGHRS and CDR2 is YFSETQ. The CDR3 is 16 residues long. Trimming cost V 0 bases and J 4 bases; bases outside gene matches: 6. The CDR3 is CASSLDRRGGPDTQYF. CDR3 bases: TGCGCCAGCAGCTTGGATCGGCGGGGGGGCCCAGATACGCAGTATTTT. Based on the CDR3 plus reference TRBV5-1 and TRBJ2-3, the full variable domain is KAGVTQTPRYLIKTRGQQVTLSCSPISGHRSVSWYQQTPGQGLQFLFEYFSETQRNKGNFPGRFSGRQFSNSRSEMNVSTLELGDSALYLCASSLDRRGGPDTQYFGPGTRLTVL.

This clone has more than one count but fewer than ten. The chain has TRBV10-1 and TRBJ2-7, with D possibly matching TRBD2 (6 bases). The length of the CDR3 is 14 residues. Germline V gene lookup returns CDR1 WNHNN and CDR2 SYGVQD (reference sequence). V was cut by 0 bases and J by 5 bases, with 11 bases left in between. The CDR3 region has the DNA TGCGCCAGCAGTGAGTCGAGGACTATCCACGAGCAGTACTTC. The encoded protein is CASSESRTIHEQYF.

CDR3 nucleotide sequence: TGTGCCAGCAGTGGGGGACACCAAAATCAGCCCCAGCATTTT. Its translation: CASSGGHQNQPQHF. V is TRBV6-4 and J is TRBJ1-5, with D perhaps TRBD1 (6 bases). The CDR3 covers 14 residues. V gave up 4 bases and J gave up 4 bases, with 11 bases separating them. CDR1 and CDR2 from the germline V gene are MRHNA and SNTAGT.